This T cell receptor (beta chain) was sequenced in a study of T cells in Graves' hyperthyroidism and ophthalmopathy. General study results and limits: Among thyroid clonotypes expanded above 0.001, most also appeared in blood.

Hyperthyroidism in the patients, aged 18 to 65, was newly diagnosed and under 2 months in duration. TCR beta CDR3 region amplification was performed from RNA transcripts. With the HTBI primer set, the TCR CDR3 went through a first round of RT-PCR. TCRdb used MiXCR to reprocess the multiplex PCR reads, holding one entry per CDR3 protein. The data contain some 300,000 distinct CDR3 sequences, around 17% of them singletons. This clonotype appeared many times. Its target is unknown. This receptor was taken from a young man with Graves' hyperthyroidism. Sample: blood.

The CDR3 nucleotides are TGTGCCAGCAGCTCCAACAGGGATGAGACCCAGTACTTC. As protein: CASSSNRDETQYF. This chain joins TRBV7-9 and TRBJ2-5, with D tentatively TRBD1 (6 bases). CDR3 length: 13 amino acids. Germline values: CDR1 SEHNR, CDR2 FQNEAQ (reference sequence). V lost 4 bases to trimming and J lost 5 bases, with 11 bases between them.